Following are 5 T cell receptor beta chains from one sample sequenced in a study of blood T cell repertoires in COVID-19. Measured with immunoSEQ multiplex PCR; TCRdb has only the in-frame clones, and not every one. The sample shows about 120,000 clones, about 85% of them seen only once. Sequencing input: peripheral blood. These receptors came from a man older than 75 with acute or convalescent COVID-19.

The chain recombines TRBV27 with TRBJ1-6; unclear D gene. V was trimmed by 2 bases and J by 1 base, leaving 12 bases between them. This CDR3 is built from 17 residues. Germline CDR1 is MNHEY and CDR2 is SMNVEV (reference sequence). CDR3 sequence reads: CASSLEINRSYNSPLHF. DNA of the CDR3: TGTGCCAGCAGTTTAGAGATTAATCGGTCCTATAATTCACCCCTCCACTTT.

This chain links TRBV11-2 with TRBJ2-7; D call uncertain. Trimming removed 0 bases at V and 4 bases at J, with 13 bases between. The CDR3 contains 15 residues. CDR1 SGHAT and CDR2 FQNNGV come from the germline V gene. The CDR3: CASSLDSLLSYEQYF. The CDR3 coding sequence is TGTGCCAGCAGCTTAGATTCCCTCCTCTCTTACGAGCAGTACTTC.

J is TRBJ1-2 and V is TRBV24-1, with D uncertain. V dropped 3 bases and J dropped 6 bases, with 13 bases sitting between them. Germline CDR1 and CDR2: KGHDR and SFDVKD. The length of the CDR3 is 14 residues. CDR3 nucleotides: TGTGCCACCAGTGATATGCGGAAGAGCCATGGCTACACCTTC. This codes for CATSDMRKSHGYTF.

J is TRBJ1-6 and V is TRBV27; 7 nucleotides match TRBD1. Germline CDR1 MNHEY, CDR2 SMNVEV (reference sequence). There are 14 residues in the CDR3. V lost 2 bases to trimming and J lost 14 bases; unmatched junction nucleotides: 9. The CDR3 is CASSLRQGTSSLHF. For the CDR3, the DNA is TGTGCCAGCAGTTTAAGACAGGGCACTAGTTCCCTCCACTTT.

The rearrangement uses TRBV9 and TRBJ2-3; D perhaps matches TRBD1 (7 bases). The CDR3 is 18 residues long. In germline, CDR1 is SGDLS, CDR2 YYNGEE. V lost 4 bases and J 0 bases, leaving 21 bases between the germline ends. CDR3 coding DNA: TGTGCCAGCAGCAATAGAAGGAGGGGGCGGGGAAGCACAGATACGCAGTATTTT. Protein: CASSNRRRGRGSTDTQYF.